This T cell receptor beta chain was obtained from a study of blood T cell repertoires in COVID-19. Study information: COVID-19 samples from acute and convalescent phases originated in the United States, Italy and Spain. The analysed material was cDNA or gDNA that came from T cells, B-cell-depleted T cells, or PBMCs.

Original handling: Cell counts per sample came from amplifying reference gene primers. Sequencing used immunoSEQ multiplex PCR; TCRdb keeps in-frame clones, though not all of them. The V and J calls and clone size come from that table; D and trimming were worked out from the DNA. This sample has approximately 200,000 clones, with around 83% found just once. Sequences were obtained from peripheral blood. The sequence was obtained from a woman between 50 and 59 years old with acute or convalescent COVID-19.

CDR3 protein: CASSSGQGRSSGANVLTF. The CDR3 DNA reads as TGTGCCAGCAGTTCAGGGCAGGGGCGGAGCTCTGGGGCCAACGTCCTGACTTTC. This sequence joins TRBV28 and TRBJ2-6; D might be TRBD1 (6 bases). The V end lost 4 bases, the J end lost 0 bases, and 16 bases lay between the germline ends. This CDR3 contains 18 residues. The germline V gene encodes CDR1 MDHEN and CDR2 SYDVKM.